The present entry profiles one T cell receptor beta chain with its context. This CDR3 is 15 amino acids long. Germline V gene data show CDR1 as LNHDA and CDR2 as SQIVND (reference sequence). V lost 5 bases and J 1 base, leaving 14 bases between the germline ends. Original methodology: Using reference gene primer amplification, nucleated cell counts were estimated. Only in-frame clones appear in the TCRdb table, and some are missing; sequencing was by immunoSEQ multiplex PCR. That table gives V, J and clone size, and the DNA gave D and trimming. The sample holds about 160,000 clones, about 84% seen once. The sample comes from a study of blood T cell repertoires in COVID-19. Study in general: In each case, the material was cDNA or gDNA derived from T cells, B-cell-depleted T cells, or PBMCs.

Across 24 US areas, participants ranged in age from roughly 18 to 95 years. Clinical history as reported by participants underpinned cohort assignment. The source material was PBMCs or T cells enriched from blood (not recorded which). The sequence was obtained from a man aged 40-49 years who had recovered from COVID-19. This rearrangement joins TRBV19 to TRBJ1-1; TRBD1 is a possible D gene (6 bases). As DNA, the CDR3 is TGTGCCAGTAGTTTTAACAGGGATGGGAACACTGAAGCTTTCTTT. Translating gives CASSFNRDGNTEAFF.